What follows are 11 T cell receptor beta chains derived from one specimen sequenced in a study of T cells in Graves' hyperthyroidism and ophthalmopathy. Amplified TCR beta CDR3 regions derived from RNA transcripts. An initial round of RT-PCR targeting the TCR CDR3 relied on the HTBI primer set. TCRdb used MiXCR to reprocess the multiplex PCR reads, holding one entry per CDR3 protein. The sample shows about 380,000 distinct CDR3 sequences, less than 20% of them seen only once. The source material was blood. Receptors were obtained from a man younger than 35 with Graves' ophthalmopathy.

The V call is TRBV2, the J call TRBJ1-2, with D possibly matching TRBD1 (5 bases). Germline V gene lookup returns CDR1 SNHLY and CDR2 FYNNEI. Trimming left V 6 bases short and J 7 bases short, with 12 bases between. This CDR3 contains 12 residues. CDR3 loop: CASSRDPLGYTF. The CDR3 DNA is TGTGCCAGCAGCCGGGACCCCCTTGGCTACACCTTC. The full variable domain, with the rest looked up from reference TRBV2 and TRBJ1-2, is EPEVTQTPSHQVTQMGQEVILRCVPISNHLYFYWYRQILGQKVEFLVSFYNNEISEKSEIFDDQFSVERPDGSNFTLKIRSTKLEDSAMYFCASSRDPLGYTFGSGTRLTVV.

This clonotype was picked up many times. This CDR3 reads CASSLILGTGELFF. The CDR3 coding sequence is TGTGCCAGCAGCTTAATCCTGGGCACCGGGGAGCTGTTTTTT. The V and J genes are TRBV7-3 and TRBJ2-2; D gene ambiguous. The CDR3 length is 14 residues. Germline V gene lookup returns CDR1 SGHTA and CDR2 FQGTGA. The germline V and J ends were trimmed by 1 base and 4 bases, with 7 bases remaining between them.

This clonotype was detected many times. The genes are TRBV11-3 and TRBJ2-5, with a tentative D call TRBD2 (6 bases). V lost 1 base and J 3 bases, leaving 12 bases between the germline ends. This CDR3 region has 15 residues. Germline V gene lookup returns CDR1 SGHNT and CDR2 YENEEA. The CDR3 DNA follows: TGTGCCAGCAGCTTAGTCGCCGGGGGAAAAGAGACCCAGTACTTC. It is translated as CASSLVAGGKETQYF.

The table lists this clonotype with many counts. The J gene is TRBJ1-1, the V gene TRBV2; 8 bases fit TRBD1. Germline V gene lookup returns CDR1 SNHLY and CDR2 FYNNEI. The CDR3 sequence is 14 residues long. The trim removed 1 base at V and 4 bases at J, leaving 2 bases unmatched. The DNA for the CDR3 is TGTGCCAGCAGTGAAGGTACAGGGGGCACTGAAGCTTTCTTT. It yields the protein CASSEGTGGTEAFF.

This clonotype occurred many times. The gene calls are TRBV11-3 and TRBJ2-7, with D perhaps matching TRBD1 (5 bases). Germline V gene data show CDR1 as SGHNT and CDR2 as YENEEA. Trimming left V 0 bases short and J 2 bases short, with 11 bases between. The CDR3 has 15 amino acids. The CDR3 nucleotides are TGTGCCAGCAGCTTAGATGGGCAGGGAACCTACGAGCAGTACTTC. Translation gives CASSLDGQGTYEQYF.

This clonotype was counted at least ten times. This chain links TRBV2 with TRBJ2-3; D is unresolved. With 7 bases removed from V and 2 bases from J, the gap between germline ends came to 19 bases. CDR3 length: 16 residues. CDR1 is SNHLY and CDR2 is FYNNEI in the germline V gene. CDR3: CASTIRTYPLTDTQYF. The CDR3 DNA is TGTGCCAGCACCATCAGGACGTATCCCCTCACAGATACGCAGTATTTT.

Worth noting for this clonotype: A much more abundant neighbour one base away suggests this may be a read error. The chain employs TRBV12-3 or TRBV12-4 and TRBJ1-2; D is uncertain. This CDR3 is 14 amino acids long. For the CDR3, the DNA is TGTGCCAGCAGTTTCGGACGTTCAAACTATGGCTACATCTTC. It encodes CASSFGRSNYGYIF.

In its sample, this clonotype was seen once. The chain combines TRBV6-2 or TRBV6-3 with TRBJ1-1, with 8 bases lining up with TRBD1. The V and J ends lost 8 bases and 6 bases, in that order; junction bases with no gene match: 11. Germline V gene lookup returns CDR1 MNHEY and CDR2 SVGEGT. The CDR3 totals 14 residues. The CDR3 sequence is CASSPGQASAEAFF. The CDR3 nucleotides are TGTGCCAGCTCCCCGGGACAGGCATCCGCTGAAGCTTTCTTT.

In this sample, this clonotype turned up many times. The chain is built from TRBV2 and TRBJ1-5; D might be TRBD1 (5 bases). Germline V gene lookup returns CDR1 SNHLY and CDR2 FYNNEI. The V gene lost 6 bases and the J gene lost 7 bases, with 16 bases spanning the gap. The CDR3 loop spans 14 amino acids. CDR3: CASRPSLGHQPQHF. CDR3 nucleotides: TGTGCCAGCAGGCCCTCCTTGGGGCACCAGCCCCAGCATTTT.

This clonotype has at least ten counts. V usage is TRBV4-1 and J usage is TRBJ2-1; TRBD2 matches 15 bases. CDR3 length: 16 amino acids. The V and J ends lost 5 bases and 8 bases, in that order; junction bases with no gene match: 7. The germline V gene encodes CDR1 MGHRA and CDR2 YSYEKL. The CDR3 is CASSSWTSGGGDEQFF. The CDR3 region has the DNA TGCGCCAGCAGCTCCTGGACTAGCGGGGGGGGCGATGAGCAGTTCTTC.

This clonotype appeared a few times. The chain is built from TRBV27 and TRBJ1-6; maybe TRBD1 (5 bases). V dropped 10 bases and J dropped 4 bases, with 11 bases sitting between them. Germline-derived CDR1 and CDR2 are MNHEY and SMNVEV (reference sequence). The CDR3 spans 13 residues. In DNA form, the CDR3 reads TGTGCCACTAGGGACCTTTATAATTCACCCCTCCACTTT. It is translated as CATRDLYNSPLHF.